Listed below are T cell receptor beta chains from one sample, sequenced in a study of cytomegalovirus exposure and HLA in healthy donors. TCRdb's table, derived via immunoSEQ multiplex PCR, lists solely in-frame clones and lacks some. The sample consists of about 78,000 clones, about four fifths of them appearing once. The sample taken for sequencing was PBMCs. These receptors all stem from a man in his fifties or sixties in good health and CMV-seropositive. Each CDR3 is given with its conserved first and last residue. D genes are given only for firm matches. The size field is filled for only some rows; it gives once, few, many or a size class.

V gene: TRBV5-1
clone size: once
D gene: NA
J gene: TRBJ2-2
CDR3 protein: CASSLGRGLLGRERNTGELFF
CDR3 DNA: TGCGCCAGCAGCTTGGGCCGGGGGCTACTAGGGCGGGAGAGGAACACCGGGGAGCTGTTTTTT

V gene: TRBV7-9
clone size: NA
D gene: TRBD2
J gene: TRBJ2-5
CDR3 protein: CASRLDGLAKETQYF
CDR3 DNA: TGTGCCAGCAGACTGGACGGACTAGCCAAGGAGACCCAGTACTTC

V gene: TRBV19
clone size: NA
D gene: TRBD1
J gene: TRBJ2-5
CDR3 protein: CASSIGGQEEQYF
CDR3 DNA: TGTGCCAGTAGTATAGGAGGACAGGAAGAGCAGTACTTC

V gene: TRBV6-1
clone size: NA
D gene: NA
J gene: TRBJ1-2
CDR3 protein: CASSTNRVDYGYTF
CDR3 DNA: TGTGCCAGCAGTACCAACAGGGTGGACTATGGCTACACCTTC

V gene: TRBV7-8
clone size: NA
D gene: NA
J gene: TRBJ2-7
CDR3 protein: CASSLGGYRDYEQYF
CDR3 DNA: TGTGCCAGCAGCTTGGGCGGATACAGGGACTACGAGCAGTACTTC

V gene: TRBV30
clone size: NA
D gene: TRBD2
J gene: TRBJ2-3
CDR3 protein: CAWRERISISGRGTGTQYF
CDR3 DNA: TGTGCCTGGAGGGAACGTATCAGTATAAGCGGGAGGGGTACGGGTACGCAGTATTTT

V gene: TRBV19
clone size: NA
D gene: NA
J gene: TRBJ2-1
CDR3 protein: CASSERLVNEQFF
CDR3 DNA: TGTGCCAGTAGCGAACGACTAGTTAATGAGCAGTTCTTC

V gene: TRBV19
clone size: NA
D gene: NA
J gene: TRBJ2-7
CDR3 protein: CASSIGSGSYEQYF
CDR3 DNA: TGTGCCAGTAGTATCGGGTCTGGGTCCTACGAGCAGTACTTC

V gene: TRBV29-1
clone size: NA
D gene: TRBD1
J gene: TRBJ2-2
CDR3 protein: CSVRQGAGELFF
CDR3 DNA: TGCAGCGTTAGACAGGGGGCCGGGGAGCTGTTTTTT

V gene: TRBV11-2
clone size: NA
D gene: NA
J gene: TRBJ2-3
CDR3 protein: CASSLEWVSTDTQYF
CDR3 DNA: TGTGCCAGCAGCTTGGAGTGGGTGTCCACAGATACGCAGTATTTT

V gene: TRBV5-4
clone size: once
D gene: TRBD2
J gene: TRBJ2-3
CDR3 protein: CASSLYGLAGGQDTQYF
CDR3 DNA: TGTGCCAGCAGCCTCTATGGACTAGCGGGAGGGCAAGATACGCAGTATTTT

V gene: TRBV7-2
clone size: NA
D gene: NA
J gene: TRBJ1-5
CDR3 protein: CASSFSRVDQPQHF
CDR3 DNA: TGTGCCAGCAGCTTCTCCAGGGTAGATCAGCCCCAGCATTTT

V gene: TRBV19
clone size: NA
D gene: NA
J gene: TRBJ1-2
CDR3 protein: CASSIDGGLLYGYTF
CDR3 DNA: TGTGCCAGTAGTATAGACGGCGGGCTACTCTATGGCTACACCTTC

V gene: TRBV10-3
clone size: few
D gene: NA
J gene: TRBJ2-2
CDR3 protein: CAIGDIELFF
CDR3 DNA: TGTGCCATCGGGGACATAGAGCTGTTTTTT

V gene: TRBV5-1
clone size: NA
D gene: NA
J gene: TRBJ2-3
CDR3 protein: CASSPGQGTDTQYF
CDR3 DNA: TGCGCCAGCAGCCCCGGACAAGGCACAGATACGCAGTATTTT